The 23 T cell receptor beta chains presented below share a single source sample, sequenced in a study of blood T cell repertoires in COVID-19. Libraries were prepared by immunoSEQ multiplex PCR; TCRdb keeps only in-frame clonotypes and omits some of them. Of around 76,000 clones listed, about 80% were seen once; the top ten hold about 6.9%. Sequenced: peripheral blood. The receptors stem from a man aged 25-40 years with COVID-19, enrolled during active disease.

The chain couples TRBV18 to TRBJ1-3; 8 bases are a match to TRBD1. Germline V gene data show CDR1 as KGHSH and CDR2 as LQKENI. V lost 8 bases, J lost 1 base, and 4 bases stayed unmatched. The CDR3 runs to 14 residues. The CDR3 sequence: CASARQGSGNTIYF. The CDR3 bases are TGTGCCAGCGCCAGACAGGGGTCTGGAAACACCATATATTTT.

The V gene is TRBV6-6, the J gene TRBJ2-5; a possible D gene is TRBD1 (7 bases). The germline V gene has CDR1 MNHNY and CDR2 SVGAGI (reference sequence). Between the trimmed V and J ends, which lost 0 bases and 5 bases, there was a span of 16 bases. The CDR3 has 16 residues. Here the CDR3 reads CASSYSRQGGRETQYF. The CDR3 DNA is TGTGCCAGCAGTTACTCTCGGCAGGGGGGAAGGGAGACCCAGTACTTC.

This clone was found a few times. The CDR3 reads CASSYTLDGYYEQYF. In DNA, the CDR3 is TGTGCCAGCAGTTACACACTCGACGGGTACTACGAGCAGTACTTC. The chain employs TRBV6-5 and TRBJ2-7; no clear D. Germline CDR1 and CDR2: MNHEY and SVGAGI. The CDR3 loop spans 15 amino acids. V was pared by 2 bases and J by 3 bases, with 14 bases between.

This clone was picked up a small number of times. This sequence joins TRBV11-2 and TRBJ1-5, with D perhaps matching TRBD1 (5 bases). The V gene's germline CDR1 is SGHAT and CDR2 FQNNGV. This CDR3 is 11 amino acids long. V was clipped by 6 bases and J by 9 bases, with 9 bases between them. This CDR3 is CASSQGGPQHF. The CDR3 bases are TGTGCCAGCAGTCAGGGAGGGCCCCAGCATTTT.

The CDR3 nucleotides read TGTGCCAGCAAACGTCCATGGCTCGGGACAGGGGACCACAATGAGCAGTTCTTC. Protein: CASKRPWLGTGDHNEQFF. The chain joins TRBV28 to TRBJ2-1, with 10 bases matching TRBD1. The V segment lost 7 bases and the J segment 5 bases; nucleotides outside the gene matches: 17. Germline V gives CDR1 MDHEN, CDR2 SYDVKM. The CDR3 contains 18 residues.

The rearrangement joins TRBV5-6 to TRBJ2-5, with TRBD1 identical over 7 bases. The CDR3 runs 13 residues. Trimming cost V 4 bases and J 6 bases; bases outside gene matches: 6. Germline CDR1 reads SGHDT; CDR2 reads YYEEEE. CDR3 region: CASSPHRGQTQYF. Written as DNA, the CDR3 is TGTGCCAGCAGCCCTCACAGGGGTCAGACCCAGTACTTC.

The rearrangement links TRBV25-1 to TRBJ1-2; D is possibly TRBD1 (6 bases). This CDR3 has 16 amino acids. Germline CDR1 and CDR2: MGHDK and SYGVNS. Trimming removed 3 bases at V and 4 bases at J, with 18 bases between. CDR3 protein: CASSDTYFQGSYGYTF. The CDR3, as DNA: TGTGCCAGCAGTGACACCTACTTTCAGGGGAGCTATGGCTACACCTTC.

The chain uses TRBV18 and TRBJ2-5; no definite D call. Germline values: CDR1 KGHSH, CDR2 LQKENI. CDR3 size: 13 residues. Trimming cost V 3 bases and J 5 bases, with 10 bases left between them. The CDR3 loop reads CASSPGTTETQYF. The CDR3 DNA sequence: TGTGCCAGCTCACCTGGCACTACGGAGACCCAGTACTTC.

This chain links TRBV14 with TRBJ2-7; no clear D gene. V lost 2 bases, J lost 0 bases, and 11 bases lay in between. This CDR3 is 15 amino acids long. Germline CDR1 is SGHDN and CDR2 is FVKESK. The CDR3 reads CASSQTTVYSYEQYF. Written as DNA, the CDR3 is TGTGCCAGCAGCCAAACCACAGTGTACTCCTACGAGCAGTACTTC.

This clone appeared once. The chain is built from TRBV6-6 and TRBJ2-6; D is possibly TRBD2 (5 bases). CDR1 is MNHNY, CDR2 SVGAGI, per germline (reference sequence). The CDR3 length is 16 residues. With 3 bases removed from V and 5 bases from J, the gap between germline ends came to 14 bases. The CDR3 sequence is CASSYSVQTRANVLTF. The CDR3 DNA is TGTGCCAGCAGTTATAGCGTTCAGACGAGGGCCAACGTCCTGACTTTC.

The chain has TRBV4-1 and TRBJ1-1; 8 bases align to TRBD1. Germline CDR1 and CDR2: MGHRA and YSYEKL. The J segment lost 4 bases and the V segment lost 0 bases, leaving 4 bases of the junction unmatched. The CDR3 runs to 15 residues. This chain's CDR3 is CASSQDSTGGTEAFF. CDR3 bases: TGCGCCAGCAGCCAAGATTCCACAGGGGGCACTGAAGCTTTCTTT.

The J gene is TRBJ1-6, the V gene TRBV9; 7 nucleotides align to TRBD1. Germline V gives CDR1 SGDLS, CDR2 YYNGEE. The CDR3 totals 13 residues. Trimming cost V 4 bases and J 11 bases; bases outside gene matches: 6. The CDR3 is CASSQGVLPPLHF. The CDR3 nucleotides read TGTGCCAGCAGCCAGGGGGTTCTGCCACCCCTCCACTTT.

The genes are TRBV9 and TRBJ2-1, with TRBD2 matching 9 bases. The V and J ends lost 1 base and 3 bases, in that order; junction bases with no gene match: 5. The germline CDR1 and CDR2 sequences are SGDLS and YYNGEE. The CDR3 totals 16 residues. CDR3: CASSVTSGHNYNEQFF. The CDR3 DNA follows: TGTGCCAGCAGCGTAACTAGCGGGCACAACTACAATGAGCAGTTCTTC.

The genes are TRBV7-6 and TRBJ1-5, with a possible D match to TRBD1 (5 bases). V was clipped by 5 bases and J by 3 bases, with 17 bases between them. Germline V lookup: CDR1 SGHVS, CDR2 FNYEAQ. There are 16 residues in the CDR3. In DNA, the CDR3 is TGTGCCAGCAGCCCAACCACAGCAGGGATCAATCAGCCCCAGCATTTT. Protein sequence: CASSPTTAGINQPQHF.

J is TRBJ2-2 and V is TRBV4-1; D call uncertain. Trimming took off 0 bases at V and 8 bases at J, with 7 bases between the two ends. The CDR3 is 13 amino acids. Germline CDR1 is MGHRA and CDR2 is YSYEKL. The CDR3 bases are TGCGCCAGCAGCCAAGATCTGTTGGGGGAGCTGTTTTTT. Encoded protein: CASSQDLLGELFF.

The V gene is TRBV3-1 (or the pseudogene TRBV3-2), the J gene TRBJ2-1; D is ambiguous. Trimming shortened V by 4 bases and J by 8 bases, and 12 bases separated the two germline ends. Germline CDR1 LGHDT, CDR2 YNNKEL (reference sequence). This CDR3 comprises 13 residues. The CDR3 sequence: CASSLSGIHEQFF. The CDR3 nucleotides read TGTGCCAGCAGCCTCTCGGGTATCCATGAGCAGTTCTTC.

The chain combines TRBV30 with TRBJ1-2; tentatively, D is TRBD1 (5 bases). With 5 bases removed from V and 3 bases from J, the gap between germline ends came to 13 bases. The germline V gene has CDR1 GTSNPN and CDR2 SVGIG (reference sequence). There are 13 residues in the CDR3. The CDR3 loop is CAWGGLTDYGYTF. In DNA, the CDR3 is TGTGCCTGGGGAGGGTTGACAGACTATGGCTACACCTTC.

The genes are TRBV9 and TRBJ1-1, with a possible D match to TRBD1 (5 bases). This CDR3 contains 14 residues. V dropped 5 bases and J dropped 0 bases, with 11 bases sitting between them. Per germline, CDR1 SGDLS and CDR2 YYNGEE. The CDR3 protein is CASSAQGMNTEAFF. The CDR3 DNA is TGTGCCAGCAGTGCCCAGGGCATGAACACTGAAGCTTTCTTT.

This CDR3 reads CASSLGLTEAFF. CDR3 nucleotides: TGCGCCAGCAGCTTGGGTCTCACTGAAGCTTTCTTT. The gene calls are TRBV5-1 and TRBJ1-1; D gene uncertain. The CDR3 has 12 residues. Germline CDR1 and CDR2: SGHRS and YFSETQ. Between the trimmed V and J ends, which lost 0 bases and 4 bases, there was a span of 4 bases.

The chain links TRBV6-1 to TRBJ1-2, with TRBD1 as a possible D gene (5 bases). Germline V gene data show CDR1 as MNHNS and CDR2 as SASEGT. The CDR3 sequence is 16 residues long. V gave up 3 bases and J gave up 1 base, with 15 bases separating them. The CDR3 sequence: CASSDRVGLSNYGYTF. CDR3 sequence (DNA): TGTGCCAGCAGTGACAGGGTAGGGTTAAGTAACTATGGCTACACCTTC.

Note on this clone: The sample holds other DNA sequences that translate to the same CDR3. The V and J genes are TRBV11-3 and TRBJ2-3; no firm D call. V lost 5 bases and J lost 1, with 13 bases in between. This CDR3 has 15 amino acids. Germline assignment: CDR1 SGHNT and CDR2 YENEEA. CDR3 in DNA: TGTGCCAGCAGCCCCTCCGGGTCTCGCACAGATACGCAGTATTTT. Protein product: CASSPSGSRTDTQYF.

This clone has a single count. The chain links TRBV28 to TRBJ1-2; TRBD1 matches at 7 bases. V shed 1 base, J shed 4 bases, and the junction held 6 bases outside the gene matches. Germline CDR1 reads MDHEN; CDR2 reads SYDVKM. CDR3 size: 15 residues. The CDR3 spells CASSLSRGGGYGYTF. In nucleotides, the CDR3 is TGTGCCAGCAGTTTATCCCGAGGGGGCGGCTATGGCTACACCTTC.

The chain has TRBV11-2 and TRBJ1-3; D is possibly TRBD1 (5 bases). There are 15 residues in the CDR3. V dropped 5 bases and J dropped 2 bases, with 13 bases sitting between them. CDR1 and CDR2 (germline): SGHAT, FQNNGV. The CDR3: CASSLTGTAGNTIYF. The CDR3 bases are TGTGCCAGCAGCCTTACAGGTACCGCTGGAAACACCATATATTTT.